The 14 T cell receptor beta chains below all came from one sample that was sequenced in a study of long-term antiretroviral therapy in people with HIV. They ran version v3.0 of the immunoSEQ assay at survey level. The repertoire was sequenced with immunoSEQ multiplex PCR; TCRdb's copy has only in-frame clones and lacks some. Of some 25,000 clones listed, 84% were seen once; the top ten hold 2% to 2.5%. This specimen was unsorted PBMCs, taken 3 years after starting antiretroviral therapy. The source is a man aged 50 or older with HIV.

The V gene is TRBV28, the J gene TRBJ2-7, with TRBD2 as a possible D gene (6 bases). CDR3 length: 12 amino acids. Per the germline V gene, CDR1 is MDHEN and CDR2 is SYDVKM. Trimming left V 8 bases short and J 3 bases short, with 11 bases between. The CDR3 nucleotides are TGTGCCAGCTCGACTAGGAGCTACGAGCAGTACTTC. Protein sequence: CASSTRSYEQYF.

This clone came up once. The chain uses TRBV2 and TRBJ1-1; maybe TRBD1 (5 bases). The V and J ends lost 4 bases and 0 bases respectively, with 12 bases between them. The CDR3 contains 15 residues. Germline values: CDR1 SNHLY, CDR2 FYNNEI. The CDR3, as DNA: TGTGCCAGCAGTGGCGAAAGGACAATGAACACTGAAGCTTTCTTT. Its translation is CASSGERTMNTEAFF.

The genes are TRBV19 and TRBJ2-3; D is possibly TRBD2 (5 bases). The CDR3 sequence is 14 residues long. Between the trimmed V and J ends, which lost 3 bases and 0 bases, there was a span of 7 bases. The germline gives CDR1 LNHDA, CDR2 SQIVND (reference sequence). The CDR3 spells CASSMGASTDTQYF. The CDR3 region has the DNA TGTGCCAGTAGTATGGGAGCCAGCACAGATACGCAGTATTTT.

The rearrangement joins TRBV4-3 to TRBJ1-2; TRBD1 is a possible D gene (6 bases). The CDR3 runs 15 residues. The ends were cut back, 4 bases at V and 4 bases at J, with 16 bases in the middle. Germline V lookup: CDR1 LGHNA, CDR2 YSLEER. CDR3 bases: TGCGCCAGCAGCCTTACCCTAACAGGGATCTATGGCTACACCTTC. Translation gives CASSLTLTGIYGYTF.

The J gene is TRBJ2-1, the V gene TRBV7-2; TRBD2 agrees at 14 bases. Germline trimming cut 4 bases from V and 6 bases from J; bases unmatched to any gene: 2. The CDR3 sequence is 15 residues long. The germline V gene has CDR1 SGHTA and CDR2 FQGNSA. The CDR3 nucleotides are TGTGCCAGCAGCTCGGGACTAGCGGGAGTCAATGAGCAGTTCTTC. Protein: CASSSGLAGVNEQFF.

CDR3: CAITPTGMNTEAFF. CDR3 in DNA: TGTGCCATCACCCCGACAGGGATGAACACTGAAGCTTTCTTT. The chain employs TRBV10-3 and TRBJ1-1; the match to TRBD1 covers 7 bases. CDR1 is ENHRY and CDR2 is SYGVKD in the germline V gene. The CDR3 contains 14 residues. The J segment lost 0 bases and the V segment lost 7 bases, leaving 5 bases of the junction unmatched.

Notes on this clone: The junction does not match germline at one end; this may be a read error. Other DNA variants within this sample encode the same CDR3. The rearrangement links TRBV7-9 to TRBJ1-5, with a tentative D call TRBD1 (6 bases). The CDR3 is 12 amino acids. Germline V gene sequence: CDR1 SEHNR, CDR2 FQNEAQ (reference sequence). The CDR3 here is CASSLGGQPQHF. The CDR3 DNA follows: TGTGCCAGCAGTTTAGGGGGACAGCCCCAGCATTTT.

This clone occurred once. The V and J genes are TRBV12-5 and TRBJ2-1, with 7 bases that match TRBD1. V was pared by 1 base and J by 1 base, with 1 base of the junction left unmatched. Germline CDR1 LGHNT, CDR2 FRNRAP. This CDR3 is built from 15 residues. This CDR3 is CASGLGTGSYNEQFF. Here the CDR3 DNA reads TGTGCTAGTGGTTTGGGGACAGGATCCTACAATGAGCAGTTCTTC.

This chain links TRBV5-1 with TRBJ1-1, with a possible D match to TRBD1 (6 bases). In germline, CDR1 is SGHRS, CDR2 YFSETQ. The V end was cut by 1 base, the J end by 2 bases, with 12 bases between. The CDR3 totals 15 residues. The CDR3: CASSLSTGRNTEAFF. The CDR3 DNA follows: TGCGCCAGCAGCTTGAGTACAGGGCGAAACACTGAAGCTTTCTTT.

The genes are TRBV28 and TRBJ2-2; D is ambiguous. The germline gives CDR1 MDHEN, CDR2 SYDVKM. The CDR3 consists of 15 residues. V was pared by 4 bases and J by 4 bases, with 13 bases between. The CDR3 DNA reads as TGTGCCAGCAGTTACCATTCGCCAGGCACCGGGGAGCTGTTTTTT. Its protein is CASSYHSPGTGELFF.

This sequence joins TRBV10-1 and TRBJ2-7; 8 bases agree with TRBD2. With V trimmed by 3 bases and J by 3 bases, 1 base remained unmatched. The CDR3 is 13 amino acids. Germline values: CDR1 WNHNN, CDR2 SYGVQD (reference sequence). CDR3 nucleotides: TGCGCCAGCAGTGAAACTAGCGGCTACGAGCAGTACTTC. Protein product: CASSETSGYEQYF.

This chain links TRBV5-4 with TRBJ1-1; no firm D call. The CDR3 sequence is 14 residues long. Between the trimmed V and J ends, which lost 7 bases and 2 bases, there was a span of 15 bases. Germline V gene data show CDR1 as SGHNT and CDR2 as YYREEE (reference sequence). The CDR3 protein is CASSIGGVNTEAFF. CDR3 DNA: TGTGCCAGCTCCATCGGCGGGGTTAACACTGAAGCTTTCTTT.

V usage is TRBV28 and J usage is TRBJ1-1; D unresolved. The CDR3 is made up of 12 amino acids. The germline gives CDR1 MDHEN, CDR2 SYDVKM. The germline V and J ends were trimmed by 4 bases and 2 bases, with 5 bases remaining between them. This CDR3 reads CASSSSNTEAFF. CDR3 sequence (DNA): TGTGCCAGCAGTTCCTCCAACACTGAAGCTTTCTTT.

The rearrangement links TRBV28 to TRBJ2-1; 8 bases align to TRBD1. Germline trimming cut 6 bases from V and 2 bases from J; bases unmatched to any gene: 3. The germline V gene has CDR1 MDHEN and CDR2 SYDVKM. The CDR3 loop spans 14 amino acids. The CDR3 DNA sequence: TGTGCCAGCAGGTCAGGGGGCACCTACAATGAGCAGTTCTTC. It yields the protein CASRSGGTYNEQFF.